The clone carrying this TCR beta chain was seen at least ten times. The antigen is unknown. This specimen belongs to a study of Graves' ophthalmopathy and Graves' hyperthyroidism. Overall study context: Peripheral blood was gathered at the point of initial diagnosis, before any treatment started. Study-wide points: A majority of expanded thyroid clonotypes exceeding 0.001 frequency were likewise present in blood.

Scientists amplified the TCR beta CDR3 regions from RNA transcripts. Second-round multiplex PCR came after first-round RT-PCR with HTBI primers. TCRdb re-analysed the multiplex PCR reads in MiXCR, keeping a single row per CDR3 protein. The sample contains around 400,000 distinct CDR3 sequences, 21% of which appear only once. CDR3 length: 14 amino acids. The V gene end was trimmed by 5 bases and the J gene end by 4 bases; junction bases not matched to a gene: 5. Germline V gene sequence: CDR1 SEHNR, CDR2 FQNEAQ (reference sequence). Hyperthyroidism showing no ophthalmopathy within 18 months of follow-up was stable. Serum thyroxine and TRAb, along with clinical symptoms, thyroid ultrasound and orbital computed tomography, were what diagnosis relied on.

V and J are TRBV7-9 and TRBJ1-2, with 9 nucleotides matching TRBD1. Sequencing was carried out using peripheral blood. The receptor comes from a woman younger than 35 with stable Graves' hyperthyroidism. The CDR3 is CASSPGTGTYGYTF. The CDR3 nucleotides are TGTGCCAGCAGCCCCGGGACAGGGACCTATGGCTACACCTTC.